The rows below give T cell receptor beta chains drawn from one sample of a study of cytomegalovirus exposure and HLA in healthy donors. The protocol was immunoSEQ multiplex PCR, while the TCRdb copy is restricted to in-frame clones and leaves out a portion. The listing records 100,000 to 150,000 clones. The sample was PBMCs. The receptor set was obtained from a man aged 25 to 45 in good health and CMV-seronegative. Each CDR3 is given with its conserved first and last residue. A D gene is named only where the DNA matches it firmly.

cdr3_nt,cdr3_aa,j_call,v_call,d_call
TGTGCCAGCAGTGATGGGGGCTTTAATTCACCCCTCCACTTT,CASSDGGFNSPLHF,TRBJ1-6,TRBV2,.
TGTGCCAGCAGCAAGATCCAACAGGGGGCTGGCAAAAACATTCAGTACTTC,CASSKIQQGAGKNIQYF,TRBJ2-4,TRBV5-4,TRBD1
TGTGCCAGCAAGGCAGGGGACGTTGCAGATACGCAGTATTTT,CASKAGDVADTQYF,TRBJ2-3,TRBV6-4,.
TGTGCCAGCAGTGAAGAACGGAAAGACAGGGAGACCCAGTACTTC,CASSEERKDRETQYF,TRBJ2-5,TRBV6-1,.
TGCGCCAGCAATGACAGGGAGGAGACCCAGTACTTC,CASNDREETQYF,TRBJ2-5,TRBV5-1,TRBD1
TGTGCTAGTGGCCCAGGTACAGGGGGCCAGCAGTTCTTC,CASGPGTGGQQFF,TRBJ2-1,TRBV12-5,TRBD1
TGTGCCAGCGGGAGGAATTCCTACGAGCAGTACTTC,CASGRNSYEQYF,TRBJ2-7,TRBV2,.
TGTGCCAGCAGCCAGAGACAGGGAATAGGGTCTGGCTACACCTTC,CASSQRQGIGSGYTF,TRBJ1-2,TRBV7-6,TRBD1
TGTGCCAGCAGCCATATCTGGGGCGACTATGGCTACACCTTC,CASSHIWGDYGYTF,TRBJ1-2,TRBV5-4,.
TGTGCCAGCAGCCCCGGCAGGGTAGAAGAAAAACTGTTTTTT,CASSPGRVEEKLFF,TRBJ1-4,TRBV5-5,.